The clone carrying this TCR beta chain was counted a few times. What it binds is not known. The data stem from a study of T cell repertoires in cytomegalovirus infection. Study information: HLA-C-restricted CMV epitopes, recently identified, and well-studied HLA-B-restricted ones were used by the study. Shared public TCR beta signatures pointed to both CMV infection and a matching HLA type.

Trimming left V 1 base short and J 2 bases short, with 9 bases between. This CDR3 has 16 residues. Findings and limits, study-wide: Using cumulative public TCR beta family frequency, the authors identified those who carried CMV together with the relevant HLA. Within the response measured ex vivo, HLA-C-restricted CMV-specific TCR beta clonotypes were dominant.

TCRdb used MiXCR to reprocess the reads, holding one entry per CDR3 protein. The profile shows approximately 590,000 distinct CDR3 sequences, over 35% of them singletons. This clonotype originated in a human donor in good health (CMV status not recorded). Some clones in this sample may be carry-over from other donors' samples. This sequence joins TRBV12-3 or TRBV12-4 and TRBJ2-6; D gene uncertain. The material sequenced was cultured PBMCs, taken from culture after CMV antigen stimulation. The CDR3, as DNA: TGTGCCAGCAGTTTAGGCCGGGCCGCTGGGGCCAACGTCCTGACTTTC. Protein sequence: CASSLGRAAGANVLTF.